These 28 T cell receptor beta chains were all obtained from the same sample, sequenced in a study of Ad26.COV2.S vaccination and SARS-CoV-2 variants. TCRdb keeps only in-frame clones here, not all; method: immunoSEQ multiplex PCR. Of about 350,000 clones detected, 75% to 90% appear once; the ten largest clones hold around 10%. Treatment defined: roughly 18 received Ad26.COV2.S at low or high dose, single or two shots; roughly five received placebo; per-sample allocation not given. Material that was analyzed had been drawn on day 63 after the first vaccine or placebo injection. This material consisted of peripheral blood, taken in a trial of Ad26.COV2.S vaccine versus placebo. These receptors were collected from a person aged 18-60 years who received the Ad26.COV2.S COVID-19 vaccine or a placebo.

J is TRBJ1-2 and V is TRBV24-1; 7 nucleotides agree with TRBD1. This CDR3 comprises 14 residues. Trimming at V came to 5 bases and at J to 5 bases, leaving 7 bases not matched to a gene. Germline CDR1 KGHDR, CDR2 SFDVKD. The CDR3 sequence: CATSGRGQAYGYTF. DNA of the CDR3: TGTGCCACCAGTGGCCGAGGACAGGCTTATGGCTACACCTTC.

Regarding this clone: This same CDR3 is encoded by further DNA sequences in the sample. The chain combines TRBV9 with TRBJ1-3; D gene uncertain. This CDR3 contains 13 residues. Germline V lookup: CDR1 SGDLS, CDR2 YYNGEE. With 3 bases removed from V and 3 bases from J, the gap between germline ends came to 7 bases. CDR3 protein: CASSAGDGNTIYF. As DNA, the CDR3 is TGTGCCAGCAGCGCAGGCGATGGAAACACCATATATTTT.

The chain employs TRBV7-2 and TRBJ2-3, with unresolved D. The CDR3 totals 14 residues. The germline V and J ends were trimmed by 1 base and 2 bases, with 7 bases remaining between them. Germline-derived CDR1 and CDR2 are SGHTA and FQGNSA. CDR3 in DNA: TGTGCCAGCAGCTTAGACCAGTCCACAGATACGCAGTATTTT. Its translation is CASSLDQSTDTQYF.

The genes are TRBV7-8 and TRBJ2-7; D could derive from TRBD1 or TRBD2 (7 bases each). Germline V CDR1 and CDR2: SGHVS, FQNEAQ. This CDR3 region has 16 residues. Trimming removed 3 bases from V and 0 bases from J, with 15 bases in between. This CDR3 reads CASSFQGGRNSYEQYF. As DNA, the CDR3 is TGTGCCAGCAGCTTCCAGGGGGGGAGGAACTCCTACGAGCAGTACTTC. Complete variable domain (other parts from reference TRBV7-8 and TRBJ2-7): GAGVSQSPRYKVAKRGQDVALRCDPISGHVSLFWYQQALGQGPEFLTYFQNEAQLDKSGLPSDRFFAERPEGSVSTLKIQRTQQEDSAVYLCASSFQGGRNSYEQYFGPGTRLTVT.

The chain employs TRBV18 and TRBJ2-7; D gene unclear. The CDR3 sequence is 14 residues long. Deletions cut 1 base from V and 0 bases from J, with 7 bases between. Germline V CDR1 and CDR2: KGHSH, LQKENI. The CDR3 loop reads CASSPRPVSYEQYF. In DNA form, the CDR3 reads TGTGCCAGCTCACCACGACCCGTCTCCTACGAGCAGTACTTC. The complete variable domain, with remaining parts taken from reference TRBV18 and TRBJ2-7, reads NAGVMQNPRHLVRRRGQEARLRCSPMKGHSHVYWYRQLPEEGLKFMVYLQKENIIDESGMPKERFSAEFPKEGPSILRIQQVVRGDSAAYFCASSPRPVSYEQYFGPGTRLTVT.

This chain links TRBV4-3 with TRBJ2-7, with D tentatively TRBD1 or TRBD2 (6 bases each). The V and J ends lost 0 bases and 4 bases respectively, with 19 bases between them. Per the germline V gene, CDR1 is LGHNA and CDR2 is YSLEER. This CDR3 contains 17 residues. The CDR3 region has the DNA TGCGCCAGCAGCCAAGATTCGGCGCGGGGACACTTATACGAGCAGTACTTC. Amino acid sequence: CASSQDSARGHLYEQYF.

This chain uses TRBV10-3 with TRBJ1-1; no firm D call. CDR1 and CDR2 (germline): ENHRY, SYGVKD. This CDR3 has 14 residues. V shed 2 bases and J shed 4 bases, with 11 bases lying between them. The CDR3 spells CAISEPGRSTEAFF. CDR3 nucleotide sequence: TGTGCCATCAGTGAGCCAGGACGGAGCACTGAAGCTTTCTTT.

This clone has more than one count but fewer than ten. The CDR3 region has the DNA TGTGCCAGCAGTTCACGGAAGACAGATACGCAGTATTTT. Encoded protein: CASSSRKTDTQYF. J is TRBJ2-3 and V is TRBV6-6; no firm D call. Trimming took 4 bases from V and 3 from J, leaving 8 bases between them. This CDR3 region has 13 residues. Germline V gene lookup returns CDR1 MNHNY and CDR2 SVGAGI (reference sequence).

The V gene is TRBV4-2, the J gene TRBJ2-1; D is uncertain. Germline CDR1 and CDR2: LGHNA and YNFKEQ. The V and J ends lost 1 base and 2 bases respectively, with 12 bases between them. The CDR3 extends over 16 amino acids. In nucleotides, the CDR3 is TGTGCCAGCAGCCAAGTCAACGCCGCTACCTACAATGAGCAGTTCTTC. It specifies CASSQVNAATYNEQFF.

The V call is TRBV11-1, the J call TRBJ1-1; D possibly corresponds to TRBD1 (6 bases). CDR3 size: 14 residues. From germline, CDR1 is SGHAT and CDR2 FQDESV (reference sequence). V lost 5 bases and J 2 bases, leaving 12 bases between the germline ends. As DNA, the CDR3 is TGTGCCAGCAGCCAACCACAGGGAAACACTGAAGCTTTCTTT. Translating gives CASSQPQGNTEAFF.

This clone was counted ten times or more. Other DNA sequences in this specimen translate into the identical CDR3. The V gene is TRBV11-3, the J gene TRBJ2-2; D may match TRBD1 or TRBD2 (7 bases each). The germline CDR1 and CDR2 sequences are SGHNT and YENEEA. This CDR3 is built from 16 residues. The V and J ends lost 5 bases and 5 bases respectively, with 18 bases between them. The CDR3 region has the DNA TGTGCCAGCAGCCGAGGGGAGGGGGCCAGGACCGGGGAGCTGTTTTTT. Its protein product is CASSRGEGARTGELFF.

V and J are TRBV14 and TRBJ1-2; TRBD1 aligns across 7 bases. Looked up from germline, CDR1 is SGHDN and CDR2 is FVKESK. The CDR3 spans 12 residues. V lost 4 bases to trimming and J lost 6 bases; unmatched junction nucleotides: 2. The CDR3 region is CASSLTGNGYTF. CDR3 bases: TGTGCCAGCAGCCTGACAGGGAATGGCTACACCTTC.

There are a few counts of this clone. The J gene is TRBJ1-1, the V gene TRBV11-2; D unclear. Trimming took 4 bases from V and 7 from J, leaving 13 bases between them. The CDR3 loop spans 13 amino acids. Germline V gene sequence: CDR1 SGHAT, CDR2 FQNNGV. The CDR3 reads CASSSWRASEAFF. The CDR3 region has the DNA TGTGCCAGCAGCTCCTGGCGGGCGAGTGAAGCTTTCTTT.

The rearrangement links TRBV24-1 to TRBJ2-5; D possibly corresponds to TRBD1 (6 bases). The V end was cut by 3 bases, the J end by 1 base, with 11 bases between. Germline V CDR1 and CDR2: KGHDR, SFDVKD. The CDR3 length is 15 residues. This CDR3 reads CATSDNTGFQETQYF. Here the CDR3 DNA reads TGTGCCACCAGTGATAACACAGGGTTCCAAGAGACCCAGTACTTC.

This clone was recorded a few times. V usage is TRBV7-3 and J usage is TRBJ1-4, with D possibly being TRBD1 (5 bases). The length of the CDR3 is 15 residues. V lost 5 bases, J lost 3 bases, and 13 bases lay in between. CDR1 is SGHTA and CDR2 is FQGTGA in the germline V gene. The CDR3 protein is CASSPGGLANEKLFF. CDR3 in DNA: TGTGCCAGCAGCCCTGGGGGTTTAGCTAATGAAAAACTGTTTTTT.

The chain combines TRBV2 with TRBJ1-6; 8 bases map to TRBD1. Germline CDR1 SNHLY, CDR2 FYNNEI. The V and J ends lost 1 base and 9 bases, in that order; junction bases with no gene match: 2. The CDR3 has 14 amino acids. CDR3 sequence reads: CASSEGTGLSPLHF. The CDR3 DNA follows: TGTGCCAGCAGTGAAGGGACAGGGCTTTCACCCCTCCACTTT.

This chain connects TRBV24-1 to TRBJ2-1; 11 bases are shared with TRBD1. Germline trimming cut 4 bases from V and 10 bases from J; bases unmatched to any gene: 14. The CDR3 is 17 residues long. CDR1 is KGHDR, CDR2 SFDVKD, per germline. Written as DNA, the CDR3 is TGTGCCACCAGTGACTATTCTACGGGACAGGGGGGCAGAGAGCAGTTCTTC. The encoded protein is CATSDYSTGQGGREQFF.

This chain uses TRBV5-1 with TRBJ1-1; possible D gene TRBD1, 5 bases. This CDR3 is 15 amino acids long. Trimming cost V 4 bases and J 1 base, with 14 bases left between them. Germline lookup yields CDR1 SGHRS and CDR2 YFSETQ. In DNA, the CDR3 is TGCGCCAGCAGCCTGGGCGGGACGGGGAACACTGAAGCTTTCTTT. Residues: CASSLGGTGNTEAFF. Complete variable domain (other parts from reference TRBV5-1 and TRBJ1-1): KAGVTQTPRYLIKTRGQQVTLSCSPISGHRSVSWYQQTPGQGLQFLFEYFSETQRNKGNFPGRFSGRQFSNSRSEMNVSTLELGDSALYLCASSLGGTGNTEAFFGQGTRLTVV.

The chain employs TRBV6-5 and TRBJ2-3, with D perhaps matching TRBD2 (6 bases). CDR1 MNHEY and CDR2 SVGAGI come from the germline V gene. V gave up 1 base and J gave up 2 bases, with 7 bases separating them. The CDR3 is 14 residues long. CDR3 loop: CASSYWGVTDTQYF. The CDR3 bases are TGTGCCAGCAGTTACTGGGGGGTCACAGATACGCAGTATTTT.

This chain links TRBV1 with TRBJ2-3. TRBV1 represents a pseudogene. CDR3 length: 12 amino acids. Here the CDR3 DNA reads TGCACCAGCAGCCAAATCACAGATACGCAGTATTTT. Translating gives CTSSQITDTQYF.

The V call is TRBV5-8, the J call TRBJ1-6; possible D gene TRBD1, 5 bases. The CDR3 length is 16 residues. The V gene lost 2 bases and the J gene lost 7 bases, with 16 bases spanning the gap. Germline values: CDR1 SGHTS, CDR2 YDEGEE. The CDR3 region has the DNA TGTGCCAGCAGCTTTCCGGGACCGTCATTAAATTCACCCCTCCACTTT. Protein sequence: CASSFPGPSLNSPLHF.

The V and J genes are TRBV6-1 and TRBJ2-4; 7 bases match TRBD1. The V gene's germline CDR1 is MNHNS and CDR2 SASEGT. This CDR3 is built from 21 residues. V shed 0 bases, J shed 0 bases, and the junction held 17 bases outside the gene matches. Here the CDR3 reads CASSEAVGTESLILAKNIQYF. The CDR3 DNA sequence: TGTGCCAGCAGTGAAGCGGTGGGGACAGAAAGTCTTATTCTAGCCAAAAACATTCAGTACTTC.

The chain employs TRBV24-1 and TRBJ2-5; the D gene could be TRBD1 or TRBD2 (6 bases each). V was shortened by 10 bases and J by 5 bases, with 19 bases between the two germline ends. This CDR3 is 14 amino acids long. Germline V gene sequence: CDR1 KGHDR, CDR2 SFDVKD. CDR3 sequence: CATGMGAREETQYF. In nucleotides, the CDR3 is TGTGCCACTGGGATGGGGGCTCGGGAGGAGACCCAGTACTTC.

The chain links TRBV7-9 to TRBJ2-3; D gene ambiguous. The CDR3 consists of 14 residues. Germline V CDR1 and CDR2: SEHNR, FQNEAQ (reference sequence). V shed 1 base and J shed 4 bases, with 9 bases lying between them. The CDR3 sequence: CASSLEGTADTQYF. DNA of the CDR3: TGTGCCAGCAGCTTAGAGGGTACCGCAGATACGCAGTATTTT.

V is TRBV7-2 and J is TRBJ1-4; D is unclear. V gave up 5 bases and J gave up 8 bases, with 18 bases separating them. The CDR3 totals 15 residues. Germline V gives CDR1 SGHTA, CDR2 FQGNSA. The CDR3: CASSLLRGEWEKLFF. CDR3 in DNA: TGTGCCAGCAGCCTCCTCCGGGGAGAATGGGAAAAACTGTTTTTT.

The V call is TRBV20-1, the J call TRBJ1-5; no clear D gene. The germline gives CDR1 DFQATT, CDR2 SNEGSKA (reference sequence). Trimming pared 3 bases from V and 6 bases from J, leaving 9 bases between. This CDR3 has 12 amino acids. CDR3 sequence (DNA): TGCAGTGCTAGTAGTCCAAGTCAGCCCCAGCATTTT. Amino acid sequence: CSASSPSQPQHF.

This chain links TRBV5-1 with TRBJ1-2, with D perhaps TRBD1 (5 bases). The CDR3 contains 16 residues. In germline, CDR1 is SGHRS, CDR2 YFSETQ. V lost 4 bases, J lost 3 bases, and 19 bases lay in between. CDR3 coding DNA: TGCGCCAGCAGCCCGTCGTGGGGCAAGGAGGACTATGGCTACACCTTC. Translated: CASSPSWGKEDYGYTF.

This clone was seen repeatedly, ten times or more. This chain connects TRBV4-2 to TRBJ1-2, with D unresolved. The CDR3 is made up of 15 amino acids. Germline V CDR1 and CDR2: LGHNA, YNFKEQ. Trimming removed 2 bases from V and 0 bases from J, with 10 bases in between. The DNA of the CDR3 is TGTGCCAGCAGCCAATCCCGAACAGCTAACTATGGCTACACCTTC. This encodes CASSQSRTANYGYTF.